This passage covers 26 T cell receptor beta chains from one sample sequenced in a study of control samples from healthy donors and cancer patients. TCRdb's copy holds only in-frame clones and misses some; the assay was immunoSEQ multiplex PCR. The table includes about 140,000 clones, around 90% detected once. Sequencing used blood. The origin of the receptors is a man aged 25-45 years in good health.

The chain combines TRBV19 with TRBJ2-7, with 8 positions matching TRBD2. CDR3 length: 14 amino acids. V was pared by 6 bases and J by 3 bases, with 7 bases of the junction left unmatched. The V gene's germline CDR1 is LNHDA and CDR2 SQIVND (reference sequence). The CDR3 is CASSAFGGDYEQYF. The CDR3 DNA reads as TGTGCCAGTAGCGCCTTCGGGGGGGACTACGAGCAGTACTTC.

A single count supports this clone. This chain links TRBV7-9 with TRBJ2-3, with D perhaps matching TRBD2 (7 bases). The ends were cut back, 5 bases at V and 3 bases at J, with 21 bases in the middle. Germline V CDR1 and CDR2: SEHNR, FQNEAQ (reference sequence). The CDR3 sequence is 17 residues long. In DNA form, the CDR3 reads TGTGCCAGCAGCCCCCCCTGGCGGGGGCAAACGACAGATACGCAGTATTTT. Translated, it gives CASSPPWRGQTTDTQYF.

The rearrangement links TRBV28 to TRBJ1-3; D is unclear. Trimming removed 6 bases at V and 2 bases at J, with 5 bases between. The CDR3 consists of 12 residues. Germline V gene data show CDR1 as MDHEN and CDR2 as SYDVKM. CDR3 in DNA: TGTGCCAGCAGAAATCCTGGAAACACCATATATTTT. Translation: CASRNPGNTIYF.

The chain combines TRBV19 with TRBJ2-1, with TRBD2 identical over 7 bases. V lost 6 bases and J lost 8; bases outside the gene matches: 13. The CDR3 covers 15 residues. Germline loops: CDR1 LNHDA, CDR2 SQIVND (reference sequence). This chain's CDR3 is CASSMGEGTWDEQFF. The CDR3 DNA sequence: TGTGCCAGTAGCATGGGGGAGGGGACGTGGGATGAGCAGTTCTTC. Full variable domain (rest looked up from reference TRBV19 and TRBJ2-1): DGGITQSPKYLFRKEGQNVTLSCEQNLNHDAMYWYRQDPGQGLRLIYYSQIVNDFQKGDIAEGYSVSREKKESFPLTVTSAQKNPTAFYLCASSMGEGTWDEQFFGPGTRLTVL.

The gene calls are TRBV28 and TRBJ1-2; no firm D call. The V gene's germline CDR1 is MDHEN and CDR2 SYDVKM. V was clipped by 3 bases and J by 4 bases, with 9 bases between them. CDR3 length: 13 amino acids. The CDR3 sequence: CASSFNTLYGYTF. As DNA, the CDR3 is TGTGCCAGCAGTTTTAACACGCTCTATGGCTACACCTTC.

This rearrangement joins TRBV10-2 to TRBJ2-1, with D perhaps TRBD2 (5 bases). Germline V CDR1 and CDR2: WSHSY, SAAADI. Trimming shortened V by 6 bases and J by 7 bases, and 22 bases separated the two germline ends. This CDR3 is 16 amino acids long. CDR3 in amino acids: CASRDPVGLAFNEQFF. DNA of the CDR3: TGCGCCAGCAGAGACCCGGTAGGGCTAGCTTTTAATGAGCAGTTCTTC.

The rearrangement links TRBV28 to TRBJ2-5; TRBD2 agrees at 8 bases. This CDR3 comprises 15 residues. CDR1 is MDHEN and CDR2 is SYDVKM in the germline V gene. Trimming took 6 bases from V and 10 from J; bases not matched to a gene: 16. CDR3 amino acids: CASSSRPLSGGVQYF. The CDR3 DNA reads TGTGCCAGCAGCTCCCGGCCCCTCTCGGGAGGGGTCCAGTACTTC.

The V and J genes are TRBV6-5 and TRBJ2-1, with D possibly TRBD1 on 5 matching bases. The CDR3 is made up of 15 amino acids. The germline V gene has CDR1 MNHEY and CDR2 SVGAGI. Trimming shortened V by 5 bases and J by 5 bases, and 16 bases separated the two germline ends. The CDR3 DNA is TGTGCCAGCAGTCAATCCCAGGGAATCAACAATGAGCAGTTCTTC. This sequence encodes CASSQSQGINNEQFF.

J is TRBJ1-2 and V is TRBV4-1; D is unresolved. V shed 1 base and J shed 1 base, with 7 bases lying between them. CDR1 and CDR2 from the germline V gene are MGHRA and YSYEKL. The CDR3 runs 14 residues. CDR3 loop: CASSQGIGNYGYTF. CDR3 bases: TGCGCCAGCAGCCAAGGTATCGGTAACTATGGCTACACCTTC.

The chain is built from TRBV4-3 and TRBJ1-1; D is ambiguous. V gave up 3 bases and J gave up 4 bases, with 15 bases separating them. The germline V gene has CDR1 LGHNA and CDR2 YSLEER. The CDR3 runs to 15 residues. As DNA, the CDR3 is TGCGCCAGCAGCCAGTTCCCAGGAGAGGGCACTGAAGCTTTCTTT. Protein: CASSQFPGEGTEAFF.

V and J are TRBV3-1 (or the pseudogene TRBV3-2) and TRBJ2-5, with 11 bases matching TRBD2. Per germline, CDR1 LGHDT and CDR2 YNNKEL (reference sequence). V gave up 5 bases and J gave up 3 bases; unmatched junction bases: 5. The CDR3 runs to 15 residues. The CDR3 DNA reads TGTGCCAGCAGCGCCCCGGGACTAGCGGAAGAGACCCAGTACTTC. It encodes CASSAPGLAEETQYF.

This clone has a single count. The chain has TRBV3-1 (or the pseudogene TRBV3-2) and TRBJ2-2; no firm D call. V was shortened by 2 bases and J by 4 bases, with 11 bases between the two germline ends. The germline V gene has CDR1 LGHDT and CDR2 YNNKEL (reference sequence). The CDR3 is 15 amino acids. CDR3 sequence: CASSQYRDTTGELFF. The DNA of the CDR3 is TGTGCCAGCAGCCAATACAGAGATACCACCGGGGAGCTGTTTTTT.

This clone showed up just a few times. This sequence joins TRBV7-9 and TRBJ1-1, with a weak D call TRBD1 (5 bases). This CDR3 contains 15 residues. With 1 base removed from V and 2 bases from J, the gap between germline ends came to 11 bases. Germline V gene sequence: CDR1 SEHNR, CDR2 FQNEAQ (reference sequence). Written as DNA, the CDR3 is TGTGCCAGCAGCTTAGGTCAGGGTCCTAACACTGAAGCTTTCTTT. This codes for CASSLGQGPNTEAFF.

This chain joins TRBV9 and TRBJ1-3; 8 nucleotides align to TRBD1. V shed 3 bases, J shed 4 bases, and the junction held 3 bases outside the gene matches. This CDR3 spans 14 amino acids. Germline V gives CDR1 SGDLS, CDR2 YYNGEE. CDR3 residues: CASSDQGAGNTIYF. The CDR3 DNA reads TGTGCCAGCAGCGATCAGGGGGCCGGAAACACCATATATTTT.

The chain carries TRBV10-1 and TRBJ2-2; 7 bases align to TRBD1. Germline V gene data show CDR1 as WNHNN and CDR2 as SYGVQD (reference sequence). Trimming took 2 bases from V and 2 from J; bases not matched to a gene: 5. This CDR3 is built from 16 residues. Written as DNA, the CDR3 is TGCGCCAGCAGTGAGACCGGGACAGTTAACACCGGGGAGCTGTTTTTT. Amino acids: CASSETGTVNTGELFF.

The gene calls are TRBV19 and TRBJ2-7; tentatively, D is TRBD1 or TRBD2 (5 bases each). Germline V gene sequence: CDR1 LNHDA, CDR2 SQIVND (reference sequence). There are 14 residues in the CDR3. Trimming took 3 bases from V and 3 from J, leaving 12 bases between them. The CDR3, as DNA: TGTGCCAGTAGTATCTACGGGGCCTACTACGAGCAGTACTTC. Amino acids: CASSIYGAYYEQYF.

The rearrangement links TRBV15 to TRBJ2-7, with D unresolved. The V end lost 0 bases, the J end lost 6 bases, and 12 bases lay between the germline ends. Germline V gene data show CDR1 as LNHNV and CDR2 as YYDKDF (reference sequence). The CDR3 has 14 amino acids. This chain's CDR3 is CATSRDYTISEQYF. CDR3 coding DNA: TGTGCCACCAGCAGAGATTACACGATCTCCGAGCAGTACTTC.

The CDR3 is CASSAKGAPNTEAFF. The CDR3 region has the DNA TGTGCCAGTAGCGCGAAGGGGGCTCCGAACACTGAAGCTTTCTTT. This chain uses TRBV19 with TRBJ1-1; 7 positions agree with TRBD1. V shed 6 bases and J 1 base; nucleotides not matched to a gene: 8. Germline CDR1 and CDR2: LNHDA and SQIVND (reference sequence). The CDR3 is 15 residues long.

This sequence joins TRBV5-8 and TRBJ2-1; maybe TRBD1 (6 bases). Germline V lookup: CDR1 SGHTS, CDR2 YDEGEE. V gave up 3 bases and J gave up 8 bases, with 24 bases separating them. This CDR3 comprises 17 residues. CDR3 amino acids: CASSSPFQGFIIDEQFF. The DNA of the CDR3 is TGTGCCAGCAGCTCCCCCTTTCAGGGGTTCATAATCGATGAGCAGTTCTTC.

This rearrangement joins TRBV19 to TRBJ1-1, with unresolved D. Germline values: CDR1 LNHDA, CDR2 SQIVND (reference sequence). The CDR3 sequence is 14 residues long. Trimming took off 3 bases at V and 1 base at J, with 9 bases between the two ends. This CDR3 reads CASSMMGWNTEAFF. As DNA, the CDR3 is TGTGCCAGTAGTATGATGGGGTGGAACACTGAAGCTTTCTTT.

The rearrangement uses TRBV6-2 or TRBV6-3 and TRBJ2-1, with TRBD2 matching 10 bases. CDR1 and CDR2 from the germline V gene are MNHEY and SVGEGT. CDR3 length equals 17 residues. Trimming removed 5 bases from V and 13 bases from J; junction bases left unmatched: 20. Here the CDR3 reads CASSLEKDPLAGFFQFF. The DNA for the CDR3 is TGTGCCAGCAGTCTGGAGAAGGACCCACTAGCGGGATTTTTTCAGTTCTTC.

There are a few counts of this clone. The chain carries TRBV9 and TRBJ1-3; the D gene is possibly TRBD1 (5 bases). CDR3 size: 14 residues. V was cut by 8 bases and J by 4 bases, with 16 bases left in between. Germline lookup yields CDR1 SGDLS and CDR2 YYNGEE. The DNA for the CDR3 is TGTGCCAGTCAGGCCGGGACTTCAGGAAACACCATATATTTT. Translating gives CASQAGTSGNTIYF.

The chain is built from TRBV28 and TRBJ1-2, with 9 positions matching TRBD1. Germline V gene data show CDR1 as MDHEN and CDR2 as SYDVKM. The trim removed 3 bases at V and 7 bases at J, leaving 6 bases unmatched. This CDR3 is 14 amino acids long. Written as DNA, the CDR3 is TGTGCCAGCAGTTTCGGGACAGGGCTTTCTGGCTACACCTTC. This encodes CASSFGTGLSGYTF.

The gene calls are TRBV9 and TRBJ2-1; 11 bases line up with TRBD2. CDR1 and CDR2 from the germline V gene are SGDLS and YYNGEE. The CDR3 runs 15 residues. With V trimmed by 4 bases and J by 7 bases, 7 bases remained unmatched. CDR3 bases: TGTGCCAGCAGCACCGGGACTAGCGGAACGAATGAGCAGTTCTTC. Amino acid sequence: CASSTGTSGTNEQFF.

This clone appeared a few times. CDR3 coding DNA: TGTGCCAGCAGTTACGGGACAGGGTATTATGGCTACACCTTC. This translates into CASSYGTGYYGYTF. The chain carries TRBV6-5 and TRBJ1-2; the match to TRBD1 covers 9 bases. The CDR3 covers 14 residues. CDR1 is MNHEY, CDR2 SVGAGI, per germline. V gave up 2 bases and J gave up 5 bases; unmatched junction bases: 3.

This chain joins TRBV15 and TRBJ1-2; maybe TRBD1 (6 bases). CDR1 is LNHNV, CDR2 YYDKDF, per germline (reference sequence). The length of the CDR3 is 15 residues. The V end was cut by 0 bases, the J end by 4 bases, with 12 bases between. The CDR3 sequence is CATSREPQGSYGYTF. The CDR3 DNA reads as TGTGCCACCAGCAGAGAACCACAGGGTAGCTATGGCTACACCTTC.